This entry lists 15 T cell receptor beta chains sequenced from one sample in a study of shared clonotypes between healthy human individuals. Profiled with immunoSEQ multiplex PCR; TCRdb holds only in-frame clones, not every one. Counted here are some 240,000 clones, just over 65% occurring once; the ten biggest clones make up 8.5% to 14%. The sequencing input was memory CD4+ T cells sorted from blood. Subset: CD45RA-negative fraction. The receptors were gathered from a man under 40 in good health.

The V call is TRBV2, the J call TRBJ2-7, with no clear D. Per germline, CDR1 SNHLY and CDR2 FYNNEI. The CDR3 is 15 residues long. Trimming shortened V by 5 bases and J by 3 bases, and 17 bases separated the two germline ends. The CDR3 DNA reads as TGTGCCAGCAGTCGCGATCGCAACCCGCTCTACGAGCAGTACTTC. It specifies CASSRDRNPLYEQYF.

This sequence joins TRBV5-5 and TRBJ1-1, with D tentatively TRBD1 (5 bases). CDR1 and CDR2 from the germline V gene are SGHKS and YYEKEE (reference sequence). V was pared by 2 bases and J by 2 bases, with 13 bases between. This CDR3 comprises 15 residues. CDR3 DNA: TGTGCCAGCAGCTTCTTCGGGACGACCAACACTGAAGCTTTCTTT. Its translation: CASSFFGTTNTEAFF. The full variable domain, its missing parts supplied by reference TRBV5-5 and TRBJ1-1, is DAGVTQSPTHLIKTRGQQVTLRCSPISGHKSVSWYQQVLGQGPQFIFQYYEKEERGRGNFPDRFSARQFPNYSSELNVNALLLGDSALYLCASSFFGTTNTEAFFGQGTRLTVV.

This clone was seen a few times. This rearrangement joins TRBV6-1 to TRBJ2-3; 8 positions match TRBD2. Looked up from germline, CDR1 is MNHNS and CDR2 is SASEGT. This CDR3 comprises 15 residues. V lost 6 bases to trimming and J lost 1 base; unmatched junction nucleotides: 6. CDR3 amino acids: CASREREFGTDTQYF. The CDR3 DNA reads as TGTGCCAGCAGGGAGCGGGAGTTTGGCACAGATACGCAGTATTTT.

V gene TRBV2 combines with J gene TRBJ2-3; TRBD2 matches 8 bases. Germline lookup yields CDR1 SNHLY and CDR2 FYNNEI. The CDR3 contains 13 residues. With V trimmed by 4 bases and J by 6 bases, 3 bases remained unmatched. The CDR3 region is CASSGGLGDTQYF. Here the CDR3 DNA reads TGTGCCAGCAGTGGGGGACTAGGGGATACGCAGTATTTT.

CDR3 region: CASSLGGGGANVLTF. CDR3 DNA sequence: TGTGCCAGCAGCTTAGGTGGCGGTGGGGCCAACGTCCTGACTTTC. The chain employs TRBV7-3 and TRBJ2-6; D not resolved. The CDR3 length is 15 residues. Germline values: CDR1 SGHTA, CDR2 FQGTGA. Trimming stripped 2 bases from V and 3 bases from J, with 8 bases between. Drawing the rest from reference TRBV7-3 and TRBJ2-6, the complete variable domain is GAGVSQTPSNKVTEKGKYVELRCDPISGHTALYWYRQSLGQGPEFLIYFQGTGAADDSGLPNDRFFAVRPEGSVSTLKIQRTERGDSAVYLCASSLGGGGANVLTFGAGSRLTVL.

Concerning this clone: A much larger clone lies one base from this, so it may be a read error. Other nucleotide sequences in the sample specify the same CDR3. This sequence joins TRBV5-1 and TRBJ2-5; D may be TRBD1 or TRBD2 (6 bases each). The germline V gene has CDR1 SGHRS and CDR2 YFSETQ. CDR3 length equals 17 residues. Trimming left V 0 bases short and J 5 bases short, with 20 bases between. CDR3 region: CASSLGGPGTWVETQYF. CDR3 DNA: TGCGCCAGCAGCTTGGGGGGGCCGGGGACTTGGGTGGAGACCCAGTACTTC. Together with reference TRBV5-1 and TRBJ2-5, the CDR3 gives the full variable domain: KAGVTQTPRYLIKTRGQQVTLSCSPISGHRSVSWYQQTPGQGLQFLFEYFSETQRNKGNFPGRFSGRQFSNSRSEMNVSTLELGDSALYLCASSLGGPGTWVETQYFGPGTRLLVL.

This clone was seen more than once but under ten times. The V call is TRBV11-2, the J call TRBJ2-2; 9 nucleotides agree with TRBD2. The V gene end was trimmed by 5 bases and the J gene end by 4 bases; junction bases not matched to a gene: 2. This CDR3 has 14 amino acids. From germline, CDR1 is SGHAT and CDR2 FQNNGV. CDR3 DNA: TGTGCCAGCAGCCCTAGCGGGACCACCGGGGAGCTGTTTTTT. Its translation: CASSPSGTTGELFF.

Turning to this clone: Possible read error: a much larger clone is one base away. This sample includes further DNA sequences coding for the same CDR3. The chain combines TRBV29-1 with TRBJ2-6; D unresolved. CDR1 SQVTM and CDR2 ANQGSEA come from the germline V gene. The CDR3 has 13 residues. The germline V and J ends were trimmed by 4 bases and 0 bases, with 4 bases remaining between them. The CDR3 reads CSVAGSGANVLTF. The CDR3 nucleotides read TGCAGCGTTGCCGGCTCTGGGGCCAACGTCCTGACTTTC.

The rearrangement links TRBV19 to TRBJ1-5; 7 positions match TRBD1. The junction had 9 bases not matched to a gene; V was cut back by 6 bases and J by 4 bases. Per the germline V gene, CDR1 is LNHDA and CDR2 is SQIVND (reference sequence). There are 15 residues in the CDR3. CDR3: CASSGTADWNQPQHF. Written as DNA, the CDR3 is TGTGCCAGTAGCGGGACAGCTGATTGGAATCAGCCCCAGCATTTT.

The chain recombines TRBV7-7 with TRBJ2-5; 7 bases are a match to TRBD1. The germline V gene encodes CDR1 SSHAT and CDR2 FNYEAQ (reference sequence). This CDR3 spans 15 amino acids. After removal of 4 bases from V and 5 bases from J, the junction contained 10 bases not matched to a gene. The CDR3 here is CASSSSPTGVETQYF. CDR3 sequence (DNA): TGTGCCAGCAGCTCCTCGCCCACAGGGGTCGAGACCCAGTACTTC. Based on the CDR3 plus reference TRBV7-7 and TRBJ2-5, the full variable domain is GAGVSQSPRYKVTKRGQDVTLRCDPISSHATLYWYQQALGQGPEFLTYFNYEAQPDKSGLPSDRFSAERPEGSISTLTIQRTEQRDSAMYRCASSSSPTGVETQYFGPGTRLLVL.

This chain connects TRBV9 to TRBJ2-3, with D hard to call. Per germline, CDR1 SGDLS and CDR2 YYNGEE. The CDR3 runs to 16 residues. Trimming took 3 bases from V and 1 from J, leaving 15 bases between them. The CDR3 loop reads CASSETGTARTDTQYF. In DNA, the CDR3 is TGTGCCAGCAGCGAGACCGGCACGGCCCGCACAGATACGCAGTATTTT.

This clone has just a few counts. This chain joins TRBV6-1 and TRBJ1-4; no clear D gene. The CDR3 consists of 16 residues. Looked up from germline, CDR1 is MNHNS and CDR2 is SASEGT. V shed 2 bases and J shed 7 bases, with 17 bases lying between them. Here the CDR3 DNA reads TGTGCCAGCAGTGAATTTATTGCGGCAGGCGGTGAAAAACTGTTTTTT. Its protein product is CASSEFIAAGGEKLFF.

The J gene is TRBJ2-2, the V gene TRBV27; D may match TRBD1 or TRBD2 (6 bases each). Deletions cut 3 bases from V and 5 bases from J, with 10 bases between. Germline V CDR1 and CDR2: MNHEY, SMNVEV (reference sequence). The CDR3 extends over 14 amino acids. The CDR3 region is CASSFRGPTGELFF. The CDR3 coding sequence is TGTGCCAGCAGTTTCCGGGGGCCAACCGGGGAGCTGTTTTTT.

As to this clone: Germline and junction disagree at one end, which may indicate a read error. The rearrangement links TRBV28 to TRBJ2-1; 9 bases agree with TRBD2. CDR1 and CDR2 from the germline V gene are MDHEN and SYDVKM. The CDR3 runs 15 residues. CDR3 in DNA: TGTGCCAGCGTATTAGCGGGAGACTCCCACAATGAGCAGTTCTTC. This gives the protein CASVLAGDSHNEQFF.

The chain uses TRBV9 and TRBJ2-7; D is ambiguous. CDR1 is SGDLS and CDR2 is YYNGEE in the germline V gene. The CDR3 consists of 14 residues. Deletions cut 4 bases from V and 0 bases from J, with 11 bases between. The CDR3 sequence: CASSPRAGSYEQYF. For the CDR3, the DNA is TGTGCCAGCAGCCCTCGGGCAGGCTCCTACGAGCAGTACTTC.